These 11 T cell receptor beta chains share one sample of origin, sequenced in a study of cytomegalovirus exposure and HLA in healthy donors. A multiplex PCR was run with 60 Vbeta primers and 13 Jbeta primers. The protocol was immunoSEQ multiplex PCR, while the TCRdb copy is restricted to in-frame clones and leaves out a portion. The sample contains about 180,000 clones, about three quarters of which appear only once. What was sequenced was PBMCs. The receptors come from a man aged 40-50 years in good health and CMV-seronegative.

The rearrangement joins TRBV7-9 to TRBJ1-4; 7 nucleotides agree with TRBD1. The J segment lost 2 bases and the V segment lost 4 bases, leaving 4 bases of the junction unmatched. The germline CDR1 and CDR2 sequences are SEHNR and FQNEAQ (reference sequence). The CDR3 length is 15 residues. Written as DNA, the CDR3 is TGTGCCAGCAGCTCGGGACAGACCACTAATGAAAAACTGTTTTTT. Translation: CASSSGQTTNEKLFF.

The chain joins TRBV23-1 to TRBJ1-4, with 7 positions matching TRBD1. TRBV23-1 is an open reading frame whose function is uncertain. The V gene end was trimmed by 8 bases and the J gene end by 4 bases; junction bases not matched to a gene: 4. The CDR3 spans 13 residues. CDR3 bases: TGCGCCAGCTCCGGGACAGTTAATGAAAAACTGTTTTTT. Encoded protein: CASSGTVNEKLFF.

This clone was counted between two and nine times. CDR3 sequence: CASRRGLAGGPGAVKTQYF. The CDR3 region has the DNA TGTGCCAGCCGCCGTGGACTAGCGGGAGGGCCTGGGGCTGTAAAGACCCAGTACTTC. The V and J genes are TRBV2 and TRBJ2-5, with 15 bases that match TRBD2. Trimming removed 8 bases from V and 6 bases from J; junction bases left unmatched: 19. This CDR3 contains 19 residues. The germline gives CDR1 SNHLY, CDR2 FYNNEI.

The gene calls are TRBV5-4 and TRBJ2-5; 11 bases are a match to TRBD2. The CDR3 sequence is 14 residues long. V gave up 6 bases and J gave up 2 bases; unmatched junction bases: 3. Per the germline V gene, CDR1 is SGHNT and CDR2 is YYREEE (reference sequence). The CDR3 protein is CASKGTSGQETQYF. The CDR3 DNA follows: TGTGCCAGCAAGGGGACTAGCGGACAAGAGACCCAGTACTTC.

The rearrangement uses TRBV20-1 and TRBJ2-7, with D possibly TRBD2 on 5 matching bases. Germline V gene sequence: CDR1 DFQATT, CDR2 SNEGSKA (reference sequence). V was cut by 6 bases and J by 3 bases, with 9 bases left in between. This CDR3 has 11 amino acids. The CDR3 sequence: CSAKLDYEQYF. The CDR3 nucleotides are TGCAGTGCGAAACTAGACTACGAGCAGTACTTC.

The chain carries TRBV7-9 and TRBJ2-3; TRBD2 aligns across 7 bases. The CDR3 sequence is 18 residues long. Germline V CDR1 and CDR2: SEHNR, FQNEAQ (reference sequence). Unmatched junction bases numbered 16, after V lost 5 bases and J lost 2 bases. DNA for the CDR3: TGTGCCAGCAGCCGCCTTTTCCCAGCGGGGCTGTACACAGATACGCAGTATTTT. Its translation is CASSRLFPAGLYTDTQYF.

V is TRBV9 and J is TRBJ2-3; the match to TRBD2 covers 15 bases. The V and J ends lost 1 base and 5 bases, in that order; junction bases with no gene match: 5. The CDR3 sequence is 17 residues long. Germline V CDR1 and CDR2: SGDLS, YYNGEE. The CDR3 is CASSVQRTSGRGDTQYF. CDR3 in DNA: TGTGCCAGCAGCGTACAAAGGACTAGCGGGAGGGGAGATACGCAGTATTTT. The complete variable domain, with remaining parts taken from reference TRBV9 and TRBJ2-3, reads DSGVTQTPKHLITATGQRVTLRCSPRSGDLSVYWYQQSLDQGLQFLIQYYNGEERAKGNILERFSAQQFPDLHSELNLSSLELGDSALYFCASSVQRTSGRGDTQYFGPGTRLTVL.

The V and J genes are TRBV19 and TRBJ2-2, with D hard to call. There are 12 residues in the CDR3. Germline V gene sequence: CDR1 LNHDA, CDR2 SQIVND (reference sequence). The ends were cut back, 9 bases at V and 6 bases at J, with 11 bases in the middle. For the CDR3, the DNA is TGTGCCAGGGAAAAGCGTTCCGGGGAGCTGTTTTTT. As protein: CAREKRSGELFF.

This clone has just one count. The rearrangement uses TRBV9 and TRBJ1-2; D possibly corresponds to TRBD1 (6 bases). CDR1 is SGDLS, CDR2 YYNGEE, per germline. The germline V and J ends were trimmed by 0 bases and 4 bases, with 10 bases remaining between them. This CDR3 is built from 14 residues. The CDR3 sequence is CASSVGEGVYGYTF. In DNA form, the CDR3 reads TGTGCCAGCAGCGTAGGAGAGGGGGTCTATGGCTACACCTTC. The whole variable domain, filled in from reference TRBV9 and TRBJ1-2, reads DSGVTQTPKHLITATGQRVTLRCSPRSGDLSVYWYQQSLDQGLQFLIQYYNGEERAKGNILERFSAQQFPDLHSELNLSSLELGDSALYFCASSVGEGVYGYTFGSGTRLTVV.

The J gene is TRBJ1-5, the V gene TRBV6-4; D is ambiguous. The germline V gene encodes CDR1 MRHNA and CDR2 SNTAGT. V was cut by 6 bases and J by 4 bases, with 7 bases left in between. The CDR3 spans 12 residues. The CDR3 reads CASRKRNQPQHF. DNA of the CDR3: TGTGCCAGCAGAAAGAGGAATCAGCCCCAGCATTTT.

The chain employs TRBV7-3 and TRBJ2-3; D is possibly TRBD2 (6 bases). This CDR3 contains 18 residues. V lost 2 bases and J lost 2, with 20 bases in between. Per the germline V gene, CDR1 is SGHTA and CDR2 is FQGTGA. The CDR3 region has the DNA TGTGCCAGCAGCTTAGACTATCAAAGGGTGCGGGACACAGATACGCAGTATTTT. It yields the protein CASSLDYQRVRDTDTQYF. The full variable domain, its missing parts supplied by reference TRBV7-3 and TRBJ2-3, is GAGVSQTPSNKVTEKGKYVELRCDPISGHTALYWYRQSLGQGPEFLIYFQGTGAADDSGLPNDRFFAVRPEGSVSTLKIQRTERGDSAVYLCASSLDYQRVRDTDTQYFGPGTRLTVL.